The rows below give T cell receptor beta chains drawn from one sample of a study of vaccination and CD4 T cells after COVID-19. Via MiXCR, TCRdb re-called the PCR reads, giving one row per CDR3 protein. This table holds 20,000 to 25,000 distinct CDR3 sequences, 60% found once. Which antigens these TCRs recognize remains unknown. The sample in question was CD4+ T cells from blood, cultured in vitro, obtained after SARS-CoV-2 vaccination. These receptors were taken from a human donor who received a COVID-19 vaccine. CDR3s leave out the opening cysteine and the closing phenylalanine or tryptophan. Some rows mark clone size as missing; the rest say once, few, many or name a class of expanded clone.

V gene,clone size,CDR3 protein
TRBV30,-,AWSVIQWGGYT
TRBV7-2,-,ASSRAWGGSFYGYT
TRBV25-1,few,ASQGLAGATDTQY
TRBV20-1,-,SARKADTQY
TRBV24-1,-,ATSGTLNTGELF
TRBV7-3,-,ASSLRTSGEYNEQF
TRBV20-1,-,SASRGSGAQQETQY
TRBV5-4,few,ASSLRQGINTQY
TRBV20-1,few,SARNRLAGASGANVLT
TRBV12-3/TRBV12-4,-,ASSLSRGLRGYT
TRBV19,-,ASSPWGDRGQYEQY
TRBV5-1,-,ASSLYREGSPLH
TRBV4-2,few,ASRRDRGIYNEQF
TRBV7-9,-,ASSPDRLAGGNEQY
TRBV30,-,AFNGHTDTQY
TRBV2,-,ASSGARGRYNEQF
TRBV7-3,-,ASSYDMNTEAF
TRBV10-3,-,AISDGGRETQY
TRBV20-1,few,SAPNTGVGNSPLH
TRBV7-2,-,ASSLGGPETQY
TRBV6-5,-,ASSYSQGRDTEAF
TRBV20-1,-,SAGRDGPYEQY
TRBV6-5,once,ASSYEGKGYDTEAF
TRBV6-1,-,ASLSRDASYSNQPQH
TRBV7-2,-,ASSLQAALAKNIQY
TRBV6-1,-,ASMRGTDTEAF
TRBV30,-,AWSVLHGGTEAF
TRBV6-1,-,ASTITTMGGGDGYT
TRBV7-7,-,ASRPASGGAGPGELF
TRBV19,-,ASSTPRTGGTGELF
TRBV24-1,few,ATSESSGSSYNEQF
TRBV19,few,ASSIGTGVGLHTQY
TRBV6-1,-,ASLQGGVNSPLH
TRBV20-1,few,SAMARTRMNTEAF
TRBV7-7,few,ASSPGRNRDSPLH
TRBV6-1,-,ASRRRQGGEAF
TRBV20-1,-,SILRGTYGYT
TRBV4-2,-,ASSQAGQGGHYGYT
TRBV19,-,ASSPRGILPQH
TRBV19,few,ASSDSPNTGELF
TRBV12-3/TRBV12-4,few,ASRVTGGSPLH
TRBV5-4,-,ASRKGQANSGANVLT
TRBV20-1,-,SANDRGQETQY
TRBV6-1,few,ASRRTGTNYNSPLH
TRBV30,-,AWSVRVPGDRTQPQH
TRBV24-1,-,ATSGHNEQF
TRBV4-1,-,ASSQLAAGTGLGAF
TRBV24-1,-,ATSVGSNQPQH
TRBV30,few,AWRNRQGVSGYT
TRBV6-5,-,ASSYGDRDSTDTQY